The text below deals with one TCR beta chain. What it binds is not known. Trimming removed 0 bases from V and 3 bases from J, with 9 bases in between. This CDR3 is 15 amino acids long. CDR1 and CDR2 (germline): LGHNA, YSLEER. These data are taken from a study of T cell responses to AZD1222 COVID-19 vaccine. Overall study results and limits: Spike-wide vaccine-associated CD4 TCRs dominated at 160-218 and 743-854.

Measured with immunoSEQ multiplex PCR; TCRdb has only the in-frame clones, and not every one. Of approximately 160,000 clones in the sample, approximately 93% were seen once. The V and J genes are TRBV4-3 and TRBJ1-3, with D uncertain. The source of this sequence is an adult in good health. This material consisted of peripheral blood, taken on day 0 of AZD1222 vaccination. The CDR3 DNA reads as TGCGCCAGCAGCCAAGATGTGGGGAGTGGAAACACCATATATTTT. As protein: CASSQDVGSGNTIYF.